This TCR beta chain came from a study of cytomegalovirus exposure and HLA in healthy donors. General study results and limits: Roughly uniform depth of sequencing across donors was assumed in presence/absence analyses. The study labeled 150 to 200 TCR beta chains cytomegalovirus-associated.

The CDR3 runs to 15 residues. V shed 5 bases and J 7 bases; nucleotides not matched to a gene: 10. CDR1 and CDR2 from the germline V gene are MNHEY and SVGAGI. For this clone: Its specificity is not known.

The PCR employed 60 Vbeta primers together with 13 Jbeta primers. Measured with immunoSEQ multiplex PCR; TCRdb has only the in-frame clones, and not every one. The data contain 110,000 to 150,000 clones, around three quarters of them singletons. The chain is built from TRBV6-5 and TRBJ1-5; 8 bases agree with TRBD1. Input material: PBMCs. This receptor was identified in a woman aged 18-29 years in good health and CMV-seropositive. As DNA, the CDR3 is TGTGCCAGCAGTCTGCTCCAGGGGGCCGAACAGCCCCAGCATTTT. The encoded protein is CASSLLQGAEQPQHF.